A selection of T cell receptor beta chains follows, all from one sample in a study of cytomegalovirus exposure and HLA in healthy donors. Here immunoSEQ multiplex PCR was the method, and the copy in TCRdb shows in-frame clones only, minus some. The sample has around 140,000 clones, 89% seen once. Sequencing used PBMCs. The receptor source for this set is a woman aged 18-29 years in good health and CMV-seronegative. The CDR3 runs from the conserved cysteine through the conserved F or W. The D gene is left open where the match is weak. Clone size is given for some rows only: seen once, a few or many times, or a class if the clone is expanded.

v_call	clone_size	j_call	d_call	cdr3_nt	cdr3_aa
TRBV5-1	.	TRBJ2-2	.	TGCGCCAGCAGCCCCAGGCCGGGACAATCCACCGGGGAGCTGTTTTTT	CASSPRPGQSTGELFF
TRBV7-3	.	TRBJ2-7	.	TGTGCCAGCAGCCCTTGGGAGGACGAGCAGTACTTC	CASSPWEDEQYF
TRBV10-3	.	TRBJ2-7	TRBD1	TGTGCCACGAACAGGGGGCAGGAGCAGTACTTC	CATNRGQEQYF
TRBV7-9	.	TRBJ2-5	.	TGTGCCAGCAGCTTGAGCTTGGAGACCCAGTACTTC	CASSLSLETQYF
TRBV5-1	.	TRBJ1-1	.	TGCGCCAGCAGCTTGTTGGCAGGGGCCATGAACACTGAAGCTTTCTTT	CASSLLAGAMNTEAFF
TRBV9	once	TRBJ1-3	.	TGTGCCAGCAGCGACCCTGTGGGAGGGCGAAATGGTGGAAACACCATATATTTT	CASSDPVGGRNGGNTIYF
TRBV25-1	.	TRBJ2-1	.	TGTGCCAGCGCGTTGTCCTACAATGAGCAGTTCTTC	CASALSYNEQFF
TRBV7-2	.	TRBJ2-5	TRBD2	TGTGCCAGCAGCTCCCTAGCGGGGGGATTCCAAGAGACCCAGTACTTC	CASSSLAGGFQETQYF
TRBV7-8	.	TRBJ1-1	.	TGTGCCAGCAGCTTTACAGGAAACACTGAAGCTTTCTTT	CASSFTGNTEAFF
TRBV5-1	.	TRBJ2-3	.	TGCGCCAGCAGCTTGGAGTGGCGCACAGATACGCAGTATTTT	CASSLEWRTDTQYF
TRBV27	.	TRBJ1-5	.	TGTGCCAGCAGTTTACGGCCCTTAGGGAGTCAGCCCCAGCATTTT	CASSLRPLGSQPQHF
TRBV19	.	TRBJ1-1	.	TGTGCCAGTAGTCCCGGGGTAAATCGACCTCGAGGTTTCTTT	CASSPGVNRPRGFF
TRBV11-2	.	TRBJ1-1	.	TGTGCCAGCAGCTCGACCCGGGCAGGCGGGTACACTGAAGCTTTCTTT	CASSSTRAGGYTEAFF
TRBV5-1	.	TRBJ1-6	TRBD1	TGCGCCAGCAGCCCGGGACAGGGGAGTTCACCCCTCCACTTT	CASSPGQGSSPLHF
TRBV7-8	.	TRBJ2-7	TRBD2	TGTGCCAGCAGTTCAAGCGGGGAGGAGCAGTACTTC	CASSSSGEEQYF
TRBV29-1	.	TRBJ2-5	TRBD2	TGCAGCGGGGAGCGGGGGAAGGGAGAGACCCAGTACTTC	CSGERGKGETQYF
TRBV6-1	.	TRBJ1-3	.	TGTGCCAGCAGGCCCGGACACTCCTCTGGAAACACCATATATTTT	CASRPGHSSGNTIYF
TRBV27	.	TRBJ1-3	TRBD1	TGTGCCAGCAGTCCAAGGGACAGGCATTTGTACACCATATATTTT	CASSPRDRHLYTIYF
TRBV11-2	.	TRBJ1-2	.	TGTGCCAGCAGCTTTGGACTGACCTATGGCTACACCTTC	CASSFGLTYGYTF
TRBV18	.	TRBJ2-7	.	TGTGCCAGCTCACCGGGTGGGCAGTCCTACGAGCAGTACTTC	CASSPGGQSYEQYF
TRBV29-1	.	TRBJ2-5	.	TGCAGCGTTGAACAGGAGACCCAGTACTTC	CSVEQETQYF
TRBV14	.	TRBJ2-1	.	TGTGCCAGCAGCCAAGAGGCTCGGGTCGCCTACAATGAGCAGTTCTTC	CASSQEARVAYNEQFF
TRBV5-1	.	TRBJ2-5	TRBD1	TGCGCCAGCAGCTCGACAGGGGGGGAGACCCAGTACTTC	CASSSTGGETQYF
TRBV25-1	.	TRBJ2-2	.	TGTGCCAGCAGAACAAGTCGAGGGAACACCGGGGAGCTGTTTTTT	CASRTSRGNTGELFF
TRBV9	.	TRBJ1-3	.	TGTGCCAGCAGCGTATTAGGACATCGCTCTGGAAACACCATATATTTT	CASSVLGHRSGNTIYF
TRBV5-5	.	TRBJ2-5	.	TGTGCCAGCACGAACAGGGTTCGGGGTGTAGCGGAGACCCAGTACTTC	CASTNRVRGVAETQYF
TRBV18	.	TRBJ1-6	.	TGTGCCAGCTCACCACCTGACAGTAATTCACCCCTCCACTTT	CASSPPDSNSPLHF
TRBV21-1	.	TRBJ2-7	.	TGTGCCAGCAGCAAAGGCGGACTATACGAGCAGTACTTC	CASSKGGLYEQYF
TRBV5-1	once	TRBJ2-4	.	TGCGCCAGCAGCTTCTCCAGGGTAGGAATGAGGTACTTC	CASSFSRVGMRYF
TRBV27	.	TRBJ2-1	.	TGTGCCAGCAGTTTCATGGGAGAAGTCACGAGAGAGCAGTTCTTC	CASSFMGEVTREQFF
TRBV6-1	.	TRBJ2-6	.	TGTGCCAGCAGTGACAGGCCCTCTGGGGCCAACGTCCTGACTTTC	CASSDRPSGANVLTF
TRBV6-5	few	TRBJ2-4	TRBD1	TGTGCCAGCAGGGGACAGGGGACCGGCATTCAGTACTTC	CASRGQGTGIQYF
TRBV2	.	TRBJ1-1	.	TGTGCCAGCAGTGTTTACAGGGAGAACACTGAAGCTTTCTTT	CASSVYRENTEAFF
TRBV7-9	.	TRBJ2-1	.	TGTGCCAGCAGCTTACTTGGTAGCGACACTGAGCAGTTCTTC	CASSLLGSDTEQFF
TRBV2	.	TRBJ1-4	.	TGTGCCAGCAGTGATCGGGGGGTGGCTAATGAAAAACTGTTTTTT	CASSDRGVANEKLFF
TRBV4-1	.	TRBJ2-3	TRBD2	TGCGCCAGCAGCCGCGGGACTAGCGGGGGGCCTTCCTCTAGCACAGATACGCAGTATTTT	CASSRGTSGGPSSSTDTQYF
TRBV16	once	TRBJ1-2	.	TGTGCCAGCAGCCAATCCCGGACAGACCTTGGCTACACCTTC	CASSQSRTDLGYTF
TRBV27	.	TRBJ1-2	.	TGTGCCAGCAGTTTATACCCGGGGGGCAATGGCTACACCTTC	CASSLYPGGNGYTF
TRBV6-1	.	TRBJ2-2	.	TGTGCCAGCATACATGTCCCGGGGAACACCGGGGAGCTGTTTTTT	CASIHVPGNTGELFF
TRBV5-6	.	TRBJ1-2	.	TGTGCCAGCAGCTTGGACCCAGGGTACTATGGCTACACCTTC	CASSLDPGYYGYTF
TRBV6-5	.	TRBJ1-1	.	TGTGCCAGCAGTTATAGTATCAACGGGGACACTGAAGCTTTCTTT	CASSYSINGDTEAFF
TRBV27	few	TRBJ1-6	.	TGTGCCAGCAGTTTAGCACAGACCTATTCACCCCTCCACTTT	CASSLAQTYSPLHF
TRBV5-1	.	TRBJ2-5	TRBD2	TGCGCCAGCACCACGGGGGGGGCTGGGGAGACCCAGTACTTC	CASTTGGAGETQYF
TRBV18	.	TRBJ1-6	.	TGTGCCAGCTCACCGCAACAGGCTTCCCAAAATTCACCCCTCCACTTT	CASSPQQASQNSPLHF
TRBV4-1	.	TRBJ2-7	TRBD2	TGCGCCAGCAGCCAATTTTGGGAGGGTGCTTACGAGCAGTACTTC	CASSQFWEGAYEQYF
TRBV11-2	once	TRBJ1-1	.	TGTGCCAGCAGCTTAGGTGTTCGGGGTGAAGCTTTCTTT	CASSLGVRGEAFF
TRBV5-8	.	TRBJ1-2	.	TGTGCCAGCCAGAATCCGGACAGCTACTATGGCTACACCTTC	CASQNPDSYYGYTF
TRBV6-5	few	TRBJ2-3	.	TGTGCCAGCAGTTACTCGGCGGTCACAGATACGCAGTATTTT	CASSYSAVTDTQYF
TRBV9	.	TRBJ1-3	TRBD1	TGTGCCAGCAGCGGAACGAGACAGGGCAGAAACACCATATATTTT	CASSGTRQGRNTIYF
TRBV4-1	.	TRBJ2-7	TRBD1	TGCGCCAGCAGCGAAGCGGACAGGGTGAGCTACGAGCAGTACTTC	CASSEADRVSYEQYF
TRBV19	.	TRBJ1-2	TRBD1	TGTGCCAGTAGTATAGTCGACAGGGGATTCTCGGTTGGCTACACCTTC	CASSIVDRGFSVGYTF
TRBV27	.	TRBJ1-5	.	TGTGCCAGCAGTTTTGTAATAAATCAGCCCCAGCATTTT	CASSFVINQPQHF